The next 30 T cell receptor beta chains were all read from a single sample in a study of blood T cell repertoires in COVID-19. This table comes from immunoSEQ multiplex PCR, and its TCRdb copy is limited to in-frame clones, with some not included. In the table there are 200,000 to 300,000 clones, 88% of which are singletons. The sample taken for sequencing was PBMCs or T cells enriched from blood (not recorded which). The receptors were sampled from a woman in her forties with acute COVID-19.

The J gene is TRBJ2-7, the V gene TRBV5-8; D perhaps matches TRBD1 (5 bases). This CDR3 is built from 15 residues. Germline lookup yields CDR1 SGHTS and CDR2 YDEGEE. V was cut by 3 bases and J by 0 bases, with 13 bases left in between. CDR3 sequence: CASSSRTLYSYEQYF. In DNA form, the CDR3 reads TGTGCCAGCAGCTCACGGACACTTTACTCCTACGAGCAGTACTTC.

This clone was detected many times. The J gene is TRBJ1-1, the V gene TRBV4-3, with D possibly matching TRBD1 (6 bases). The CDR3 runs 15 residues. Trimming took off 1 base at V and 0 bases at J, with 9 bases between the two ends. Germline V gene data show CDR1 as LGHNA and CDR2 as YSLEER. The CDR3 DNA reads TGCGCCAGCAGCCAAGGCGACAGGTTGAACACTGAAGCTTTCTTT. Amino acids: CASSQGDRLNTEAFF.

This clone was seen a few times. CDR3 in amino acids: CATKALGRGYTGELFF. For the CDR3, the DNA is TGTGCCACTAAAGCCTTGGGGAGAGGGTACACCGGGGAGCTGTTTTTT. This chain uses TRBV19 with TRBJ2-2, with D possibly matching TRBD2 (5 bases). Germline V gene sequence: CDR1 LNHDA, CDR2 SQIVND (reference sequence). The CDR3 sequence is 16 residues long. Trimming stripped 10 bases from V and 3 bases from J, with 21 bases between.

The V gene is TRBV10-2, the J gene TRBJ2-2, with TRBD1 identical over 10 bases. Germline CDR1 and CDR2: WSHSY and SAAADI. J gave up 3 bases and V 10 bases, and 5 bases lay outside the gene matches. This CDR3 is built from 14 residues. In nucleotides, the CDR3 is TGCGCCATCCGGACAGGGGGGGACACCGGGGAGCTGTTTTTT. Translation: CAIRTGGDTGELFF.

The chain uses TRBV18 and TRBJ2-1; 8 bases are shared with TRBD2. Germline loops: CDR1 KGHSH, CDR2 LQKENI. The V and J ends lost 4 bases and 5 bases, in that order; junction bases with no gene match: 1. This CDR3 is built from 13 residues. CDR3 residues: CASSRGLDNEQFF. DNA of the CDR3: TGTGCCAGCTCACGGGGACTAGACAATGAGCAGTTCTTC.

The CDR3 loop reads CASSYGTSEDTQYF. CDR3 in DNA: TGTGCCAGCAGCTACGGGACTAGTGAAGATACGCAGTATTTT. The genes are TRBV3-1 (or the pseudogene TRBV3-2) and TRBJ2-3; 8 nucleotides line up with TRBD2. The CDR3 extends over 14 amino acids. In germline, CDR1 is LGHDT, CDR2 YNNKEL (reference sequence). Germline trimming cut 5 bases from V and 5 bases from J; bases unmatched to any gene: 6.

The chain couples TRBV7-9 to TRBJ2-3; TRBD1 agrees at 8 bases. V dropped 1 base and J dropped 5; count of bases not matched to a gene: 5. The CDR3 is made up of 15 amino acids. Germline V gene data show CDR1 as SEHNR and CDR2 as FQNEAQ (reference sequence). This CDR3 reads CASSLDLQGGDTQYF. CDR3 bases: TGTGCCAGCAGCTTAGATTTACAGGGGGGAGATACGCAGTATTTT.

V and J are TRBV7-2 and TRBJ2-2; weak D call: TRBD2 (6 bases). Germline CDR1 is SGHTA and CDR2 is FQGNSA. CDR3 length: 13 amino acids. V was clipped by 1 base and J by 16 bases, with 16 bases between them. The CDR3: CASSLGSGTLAFF. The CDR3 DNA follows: TGTGCCAGCAGCTTAGGATCAGGGACTTTAGCGTTTTTT.

CDR3 loop: CSALPVSYNEQFF. CDR3 bases: TGCAGCGCCTTGCCGGTCTCCTACAATGAGCAGTTCTTC. The V call is TRBV29-1, the J call TRBJ2-1; D uncertain. Germline-derived CDR1 and CDR2 are SQVTM and ANQGSEA. This CDR3 contains 13 residues. Trimming removed 7 bases at V and 0 bases at J, with 10 bases between.

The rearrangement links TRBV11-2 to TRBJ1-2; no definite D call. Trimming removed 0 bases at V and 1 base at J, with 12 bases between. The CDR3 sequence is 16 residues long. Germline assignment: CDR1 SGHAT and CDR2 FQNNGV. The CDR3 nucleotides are TGTGCCAGCAGCTTAGATTTCGGGGAATTTAACTATGGCTACACCTTC. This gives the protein CASSLDFGEFNYGYTF.

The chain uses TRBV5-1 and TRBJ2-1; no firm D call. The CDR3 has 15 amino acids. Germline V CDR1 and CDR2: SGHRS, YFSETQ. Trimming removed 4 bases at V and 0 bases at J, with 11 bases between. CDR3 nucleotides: TGCGCCAGCAGCCCGACTCCTAGCTCCTACAATGAGCAGTTCTTC. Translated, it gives CASSPTPSSYNEQFF.

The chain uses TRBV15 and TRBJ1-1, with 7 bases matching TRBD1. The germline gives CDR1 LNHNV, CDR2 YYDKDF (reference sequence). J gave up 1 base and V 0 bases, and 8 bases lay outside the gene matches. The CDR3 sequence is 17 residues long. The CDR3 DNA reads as TGTGCCACCAGCAGAGACCTACCGGGACAGCAGAACACTGAAGCTTTCTTT. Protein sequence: CATSRDLPGQQNTEAFF.

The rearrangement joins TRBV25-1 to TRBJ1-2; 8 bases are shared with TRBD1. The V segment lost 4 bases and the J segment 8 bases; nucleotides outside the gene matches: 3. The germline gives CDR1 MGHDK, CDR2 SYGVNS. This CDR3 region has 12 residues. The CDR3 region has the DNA TGTGCCAGCAGTGGGACAGGGTGGGGCTACACCTTC. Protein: CASSGTGWGYTF.

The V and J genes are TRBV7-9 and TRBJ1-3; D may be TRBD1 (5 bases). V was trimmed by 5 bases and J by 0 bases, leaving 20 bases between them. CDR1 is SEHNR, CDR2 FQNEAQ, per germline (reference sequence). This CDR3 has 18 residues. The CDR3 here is CASSHLGQGTSSGNTIYF. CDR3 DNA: TGTGCCAGCAGCCACTTGGGGCAGGGAACGAGCTCTGGAAACACCATATATTTT.

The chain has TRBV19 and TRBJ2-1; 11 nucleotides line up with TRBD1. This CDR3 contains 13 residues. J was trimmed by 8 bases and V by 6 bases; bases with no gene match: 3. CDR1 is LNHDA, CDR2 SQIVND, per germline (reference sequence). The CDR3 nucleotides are TGTGCCAGTAGAAGGACAGGGGGCCATGAGCAGTTCTTC. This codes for CASRRTGGHEQFF.

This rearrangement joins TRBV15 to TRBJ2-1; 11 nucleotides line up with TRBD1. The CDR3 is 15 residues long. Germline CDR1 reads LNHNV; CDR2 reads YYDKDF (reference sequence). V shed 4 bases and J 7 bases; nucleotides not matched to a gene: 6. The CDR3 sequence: CATSIGQGAQNEQFF. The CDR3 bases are TGTGCCACCAGCATCGGACAGGGGGCACAAAATGAGCAGTTCTTC.

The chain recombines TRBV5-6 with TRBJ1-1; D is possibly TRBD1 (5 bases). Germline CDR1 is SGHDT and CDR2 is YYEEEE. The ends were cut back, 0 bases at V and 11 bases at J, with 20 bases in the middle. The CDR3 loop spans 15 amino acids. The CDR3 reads CASSLAPRGWLGAFF. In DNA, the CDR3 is TGTGCCAGCAGCTTGGCCCCTCGGGGGTGGTTGGGGGCTTTCTTT.

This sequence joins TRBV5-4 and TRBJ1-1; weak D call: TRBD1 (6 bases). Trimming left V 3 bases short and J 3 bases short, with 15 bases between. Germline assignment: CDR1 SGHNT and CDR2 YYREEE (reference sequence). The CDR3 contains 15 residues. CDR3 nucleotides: TGTGCCAGCAGCTCCACCGGGGCAGGGGACACTGAAGCTTTCTTT. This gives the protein CASSSTGAGDTEAFF.

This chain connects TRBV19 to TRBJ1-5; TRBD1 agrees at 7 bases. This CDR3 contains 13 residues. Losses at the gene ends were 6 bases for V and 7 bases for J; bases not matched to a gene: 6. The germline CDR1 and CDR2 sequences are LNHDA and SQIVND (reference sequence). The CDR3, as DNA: TGTGCCAGTAGATCCGCAGGGGGGCAGCCCCAGCATTTT. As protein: CASRSAGGQPQHF.

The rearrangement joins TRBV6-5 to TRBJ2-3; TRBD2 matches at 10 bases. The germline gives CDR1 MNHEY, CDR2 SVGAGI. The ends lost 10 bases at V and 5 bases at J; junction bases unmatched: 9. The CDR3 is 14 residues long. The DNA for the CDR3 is TGTGCCACCGGGAGCGGGAGGGCCGAAGATACGCAGTATTTT. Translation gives CATGSGRAEDTQYF.

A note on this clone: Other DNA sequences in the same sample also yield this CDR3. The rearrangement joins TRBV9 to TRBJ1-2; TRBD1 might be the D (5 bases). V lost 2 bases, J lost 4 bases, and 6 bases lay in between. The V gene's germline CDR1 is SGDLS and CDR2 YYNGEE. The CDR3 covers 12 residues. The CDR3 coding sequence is TGTGCCAGCAGCGTCCAGGGCTATGGCTACACCTTC. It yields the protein CASSVQGYGYTF.

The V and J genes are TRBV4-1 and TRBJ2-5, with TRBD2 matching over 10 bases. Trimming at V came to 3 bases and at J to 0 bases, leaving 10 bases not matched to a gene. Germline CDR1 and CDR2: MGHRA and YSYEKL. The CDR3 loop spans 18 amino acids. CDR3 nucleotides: TGCGCCAGCAGCCATCCTGAGGTTAGCGGGAGGTACCAAGAGACCCAGTACTTC. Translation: CASSHPEVSGRYQETQYF.

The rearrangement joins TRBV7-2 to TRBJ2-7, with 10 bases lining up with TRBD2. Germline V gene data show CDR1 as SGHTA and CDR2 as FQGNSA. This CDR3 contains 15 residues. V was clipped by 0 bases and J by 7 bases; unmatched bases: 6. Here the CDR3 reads CASSLAAGGPQEQYF. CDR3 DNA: TGTGCCAGCAGCTTAGCAGCGGGGGGGCCTCAGGAGCAGTACTTC.

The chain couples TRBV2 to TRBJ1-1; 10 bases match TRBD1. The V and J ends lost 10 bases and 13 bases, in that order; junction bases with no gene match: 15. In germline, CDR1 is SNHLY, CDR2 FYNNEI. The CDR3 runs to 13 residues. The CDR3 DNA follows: TGTGCCACCACACTCCAAAACCGGGACAGGGGTTTCTTT. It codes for CATTLQNRDRGFF.

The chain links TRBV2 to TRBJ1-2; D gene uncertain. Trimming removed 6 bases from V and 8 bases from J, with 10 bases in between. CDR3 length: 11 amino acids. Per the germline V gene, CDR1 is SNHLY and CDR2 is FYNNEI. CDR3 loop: CASRLGSGYTF. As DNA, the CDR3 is TGTGCCAGCAGACTTGGGAGCGGCTACACCTTC.

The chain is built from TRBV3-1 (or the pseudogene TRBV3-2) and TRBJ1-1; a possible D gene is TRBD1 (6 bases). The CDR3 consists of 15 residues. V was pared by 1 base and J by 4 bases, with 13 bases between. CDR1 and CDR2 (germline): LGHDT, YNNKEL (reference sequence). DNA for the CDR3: TGTGCCAGCAGCCAAGGCATTACAGGGTTCACTGAAGCTTTCTTT. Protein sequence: CASSQGITGFTEAFF.

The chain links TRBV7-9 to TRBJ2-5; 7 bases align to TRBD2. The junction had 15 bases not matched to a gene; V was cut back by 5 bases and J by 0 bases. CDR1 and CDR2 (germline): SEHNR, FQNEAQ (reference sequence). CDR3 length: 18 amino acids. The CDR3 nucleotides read TGTGCCAGCAGCCCCCGGGGGAGGGCTGAGGGCTACCAAGAGACCCAGTACTTC. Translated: CASSPRGRAEGYQETQYF. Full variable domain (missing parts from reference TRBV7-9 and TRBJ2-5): DTGVSQNPRHKITKRGQNVTFRCDPISEHNRLYWYRQTLGQGPEFLTYFQNEAQLEKSRLLSDRFSAERPKGSFSTLEIQRTEQGDSAMYLCASSPRGRAEGYQETQYFGPGTRLLVL.

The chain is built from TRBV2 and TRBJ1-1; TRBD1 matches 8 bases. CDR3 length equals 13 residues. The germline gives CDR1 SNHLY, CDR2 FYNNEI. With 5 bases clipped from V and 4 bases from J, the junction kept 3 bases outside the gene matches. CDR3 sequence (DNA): TGTGCCAGCAGTCCTCAGGGGGCCACTGAAGCTTTCTTT. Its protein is CASSPQGATEAFF.

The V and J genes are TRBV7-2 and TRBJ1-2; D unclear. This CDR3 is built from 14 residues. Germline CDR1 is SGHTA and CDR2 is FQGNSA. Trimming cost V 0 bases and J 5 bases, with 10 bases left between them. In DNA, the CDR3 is TGTGCCAGCAGCTTAGCCTTCGACATTTATGGCTACACCTTC. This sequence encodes CASSLAFDIYGYTF.

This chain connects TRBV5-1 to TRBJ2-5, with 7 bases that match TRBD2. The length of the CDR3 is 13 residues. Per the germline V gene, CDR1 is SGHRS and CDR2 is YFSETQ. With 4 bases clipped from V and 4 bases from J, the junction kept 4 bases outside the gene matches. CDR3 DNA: TGCGCCAGCAGCCGGGGAGGGGTAGAGACCCAGTACTTC. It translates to CASSRGGVETQYF.